This is a list of T cell receptor beta chains from one sample in a study of neurological immune-mediated disorders. Via MiXCR, TCRdb re-called the 5' RACE reads, giving one row per CDR3 protein. Among about 21,000 distinct CDR3 sequences listed, approximately 6.2% were seen once. What was sequenced was CD8+ T cells from blood. These receptors all stem from a man between 18 and 29 years old in good health. Both conserved end residues are part of each CDR3. A D gene is named only where the DNA matches it firmly. Size values are once, few and many counts, or a class for expanded clones, and some rows have none.

size | J | V | D | CDR3 | DNA
large | TRBJ2-7 | TRBV15 | NA | CATSRERAGDEQYF | TGTGCCACCAGCAGAGAGAGGGCAGGGGACGAGCAGTACTTC
many | TRBJ2-3 | TRBV18 | NA | CASSPPNGDTDTQYF | TGTGCCAGCTCACCACCTAACGGAGATACAGATACGCAGTATTTT
many | TRBJ2-3 | TRBV2 | NA | CASNIDTQYF | TGTGCCAGCAATATAGATACGCAGTATTTT
many | TRBJ1-3 | TRBV19 | NA | CASSMGISGNTIYF | TGTGCCAGTAGTATGGGGATCTCCGGAAACACCATATATTTT
many | TRBJ2-4 | TRBV20-1 | NA | CSADGALAKNIQYF | TGCAGTGCCGACGGTGCTCTAGCCAAAAACATTCAGTACTTC
many | TRBJ2-1 | TRBV4-3 | NA | CASSQRLGSYNEQFF | TGCGCCAGCAGCCAAAGACTGGGGTCCTACAATGAGCAGTTCTTC
many | TRBJ2-6 | TRBV5-6 | NA | CASSSLIPSGANVLTF | TGTGCCAGCAGCTCTCTAATTCCCTCTGGGGCCAACGTCCTGACTTTC
many | TRBJ2-1 | TRBV14 | NA | CASSQEGPLVAYNEQFF | TGTGCCAGCAGCCAAGAGGGACCGCTGGTGGCCTACAATGAGCAGTTCTTC
many | TRBJ2-5 | TRBV4-1 | NA | CASSQDPVGRRETQYF | TGCGCCAGCAGCCAAGATCCAGTAGGGAGACGGGAGACCCAGTACTTC
many | TRBJ2-7 | TRBV12-3/TRBV12-4 | NA | CASSLFGAEQYF | TGTGCCAGCAGCCTGTTTGGGGCCGAGCAGTACTTC
many | TRBJ2-3 | TRBV4-1 | NA | CASSRAISAGSTDTQYF | TGCGCCAGCAGCCGGGCCATTAGCGCCGGAAGTACAGATACGCAGTATTTT
many | TRBJ1-1 | TRBV20-1 | NA | CSARVPRGTEAFF | TGCAGTGCCCGAGTTCCGAGGGGGACTGAAGCTTTCTTT
many | TRBJ2-3 | TRBV25-1 | NA | CASSEGRGSDTQYF | TGTGCCAGCAGTGAAGGCAGGGGATCAGATACGCAGTATTTT
many | TRBJ1-2 | TRBV6-6 | TRBD1 | CASSLLLGQVNGYTF | TGTGCCAGCAGTTTACTCCTCGGACAGGTCAATGGCTACACCTTC
NA | TRBJ2-1 | TRBV20-1 | NA | CSAAGAGTLARGNEQFF | TGCAGTGCCGCCGGCGCCGGGACTCTCGCCCGGGGGAATGAGCAGTTCTTC